The 30 T cell receptor beta chains below come from one sample, sequenced in a study of cytomegalovirus exposure and HLA in healthy donors. The table came from immunoSEQ multiplex PCR; TCRdb's copy has only in-frame clones and leaves some out. The table has 150,000 to 200,000 clones, around 84% seen once. The sequenced material came from PBMCs. The receptors here all came from a man between 18 and 35 years old in good health and CMV-seropositive.

The chain employs TRBV6-6 and TRBJ1-1, with D uncertain. CDR1 MNHNY and CDR2 SVGAGI come from the germline V gene (reference sequence). The V end lost 0 bases, the J end lost 6 bases, and 14 bases lay between the germline ends. The CDR3 has 15 amino acids. The CDR3 nucleotides are TGTGCCAGCAGTTACTCCGAGATTGAATCACCTGAAGCTTTCTTT. Translation: CASSYSEIESPEAFF.

In DNA, the CDR3 is TGTGCCAGCAGTCTTAGCGCTAGCTCCTACAATGAGCAGTTCTTC. It codes for CASSLSASSYNEQFF. The chain recombines TRBV28 with TRBJ2-1; tentative D call: TRBD2 (5 bases). The CDR3 consists of 15 residues. V was trimmed by 5 bases and J by 0 bases, leaving 11 bases between them. Germline-derived CDR1 and CDR2 are MDHEN and SYDVKM.

The chain couples TRBV5-1 to TRBJ2-1; TRBD2 is a possible D gene (6 bases). Germline values: CDR1 SGHRS, CDR2 YFSETQ. V shed 0 bases and J shed 7 bases, with 11 bases lying between them. CDR3 size: 14 residues. For the CDR3, the DNA is TGCGCCAGCAGCTTGGACGGGGAGGAGAATGAGCAGTTCTTC. Amino acids: CASSLDGEENEQFF.

The chain has TRBV5-1 and TRBJ2-4; 14 bases align to TRBD2. Per the germline V gene, CDR1 is SGHRS and CDR2 is YFSETQ. J lost 8 bases, V lost 2 bases, and 6 bases had no gene match. The CDR3 sequence is 16 residues long. The chain's CDR3 is CASSLGTSGSGDIQYF. The CDR3 nucleotides are TGCGCCAGCAGCTTAGGGACTAGCGGGAGTGGAGACATTCAGTACTTC.

This rearrangement joins TRBV11-2 to TRBJ2-7, with 10 bases aligning to TRBD2. The CDR3 extends over 15 amino acids. CDR1 is SGHAT and CDR2 is FQNNGV in the germline V gene. After removal of 4 bases from V and 5 bases from J, the junction contained 8 bases not matched to a gene. The CDR3 region has the DNA TGTGCCAGCAGCTACAGCGGGAGGGCCAATGACGAGCAGTACTTC. Its translation: CASSYSGRANDEQYF.

The CDR3 bases are TGTGCCAGCAAACGGACTAGCGGGAGTTTAGTAGATGAGCAGTTCTTC. It yields the protein CASKRTSGSLVDEQFF. This chain joins TRBV27 and TRBJ2-1; 13 bases match TRBD2. This CDR3 spans 16 amino acids. The germline V gene has CDR1 MNHEY and CDR2 SMNVEV (reference sequence). V lost 7 bases to trimming and J lost 8 bases; unmatched junction nucleotides: 11.

The chain employs TRBV27 and TRBJ1-2; D is ambiguous. Germline CDR1 and CDR2: MNHEY and SMNVEV (reference sequence). V dropped 4 bases and J dropped 7 bases, with 7 bases sitting between them. The CDR3 sequence is 11 residues long. The CDR3 loop reads CASSSGAGYTF. The CDR3 bases are TGTGCCAGCAGTTCCGGTGCTGGCTACACCTTC.

In DNA, the CDR3 is TGTGCCAGCAGCTTTCGGCAGGGGAGGGGGAATCAGCCCCAGCATTTT. It translates to CASSFRQGRGNQPQHF. J is TRBJ1-5 and V is TRBV7-2, with D possibly TRBD1 on 6 matching bases. Trimming took off 3 bases at V and 4 bases at J, with 16 bases between the two ends. The length of the CDR3 is 16 residues. Germline CDR1 reads SGHTA; CDR2 reads FQGNSA.

The chain uses TRBV30 and TRBJ1-6; TRBD1 matches at 11 bases. The CDR3 spans 15 residues. CDR1 GTSNPN and CDR2 SVGIG come from the germline V gene (reference sequence). V gave up 2 bases and J gave up 7 bases; unmatched junction bases: 4. CDR3 in amino acids: CAWSIGTGGNSPLHF. Here the CDR3 DNA reads TGTGCCTGGAGTATCGGGACAGGGGGAAATTCACCCCTCCACTTT.

CDR3 sequence: CASSPASGGNTEAFF. As DNA, the CDR3 is TGTGCCAGCAGTCCCGCATCGGGGGGGAACACTGAAGCTTTCTTT. J is TRBJ1-1 and V is TRBV28; maybe TRBD1 (5 bases). The CDR3 covers 15 residues. V was cut by 5 bases and J by 1 base, with 14 bases left in between. Germline V gene data show CDR1 as MDHEN and CDR2 as SYDVKM.

The rearrangement uses TRBV5-1 and TRBJ2-7; 7 nucleotides align to TRBD2. Germline CDR1 reads SGHRS; CDR2 reads YFSETQ. V trimming: 0 bases; J trimming: 1 base; junction bases outside the gene matches: 4. The CDR3 totals 15 residues. This CDR3 is CASSLGASGSYEQYF. The CDR3 DNA follows: TGCGCCAGCAGCTTGGGGGCTAGCGGTTCCTACGAGCAGTACTTC.

This chain uses TRBV9 with TRBJ2-3, with 7 bases aligning to TRBD2. The CDR3 has 17 amino acids. CDR1 SGDLS and CDR2 YYNGEE come from the germline V gene. Trimming removed 0 bases from V and 2 bases from J; junction bases left unmatched: 9. The CDR3 sequence is CASSVGSGAGDTDTQYF. The CDR3, as DNA: TGTGCCAGCAGCGTAGGCAGCGGTGCGGGAGACACAGATACGCAGTATTTT.

The rearrangement links TRBV9 to TRBJ2-7; weak D call: TRBD1 (5 bases). Germline V gene data show CDR1 as SGDLS and CDR2 as YYNGEE. V was cut by 0 bases and J by 5 bases, with 9 bases left in between. The CDR3 consists of 13 residues. CDR3 bases: TGTGCCAGCAGCGTAGATGTGGGGCACGAGCAGTACTTC. This codes for CASSVDVGHEQYF.

The J gene is TRBJ2-4, the V gene TRBV4-2; 12 bases agree with TRBD2. CDR3 length equals 16 residues. CDR1 and CDR2 (germline): LGHNA, YNFKEQ. V was pared by 2 bases and J by 1 base, with 0 bases of the junction left unmatched. DNA for the CDR3: TGTGCCAGCAGCCAAACTAGCGGGAGGGCCAAAAACATTCAGTACTTC. This gives the protein CASSQTSGRAKNIQYF.

As concerns this clone: At one end the junction does not follow the germline gene, possibly because of a read error. This sequence joins TRBV2 and TRBJ1-5, with 7 bases that match TRBD1. This CDR3 region has 13 residues. Looked up from germline, CDR1 is SNHLY and CDR2 is FYNNEI. The CDR3 coding sequence is TGTGCCAGCGGCTCGACAGGGAATCAGTCCCAGCATTTT. Translation: CASGSTGNQSQHF.

With regard to this clone: Distinct nucleotide sequences in the sample also encode this CDR3. The rearrangement uses TRBV5-6 and TRBJ1-3, with 7 bases fitting TRBD1. The CDR3 is 14 residues long. V lost 2 bases and J lost 2; bases outside the gene matches: 1. Germline lookup yields CDR1 SGHDT and CDR2 YYEEEE. CDR3 coding DNA: TGTGCCAGCAGCTTTACAGGGGCTGGAAACACCATATATTTT. Translating it yields CASSFTGAGNTIYF.

The chain couples TRBV6-1 to TRBJ2-2, with D unresolved. The length of the CDR3 is 15 residues. The V gene lost 4 bases and the J gene lost 5 bases, with 14 bases spanning the gap. Per the germline V gene, CDR1 is MNHNS and CDR2 is SASEGT. CDR3 sequence reads: CASSGPDGWTGELFF. As DNA, the CDR3 is TGTGCCAGCAGTGGCCCAGATGGTTGGACCGGGGAGCTGTTTTTT.

Note on this clone: Other DNA sequences in this sample translate to the same CDR3. V gene TRBV28 combines with J gene TRBJ2-7; TRBD2 might be the D (5 bases). This CDR3 comprises 11 residues. Trimming cost V 8 bases and J 3 bases, with 8 bases left between them. Germline V gene sequence: CDR1 MDHEN, CDR2 SYDVKM. The CDR3 bases are TGTGCCAGCTCCCGGGGCTACGAGCAGTACTTC. It yields the protein CASSRGYEQYF.

The chain couples TRBV5-6 to TRBJ1-1; 7 bases match TRBD1. CDR1 and CDR2 (germline): SGHDT, YYEEEE. There are 12 residues in the CDR3. Germline trimming cut 9 bases from V and 5 bases from J; bases unmatched to any gene: 7. CDR3 sequence reads: CATSTGRTEAFF. DNA for the CDR3: TGTGCCACCTCGACAGGGAGAACTGAAGCTTTCTTT.

This sequence joins TRBV7-9 and TRBJ2-2, with TRBD1 matching 9 bases. The CDR3 spans 15 residues. J lost 4 bases, V lost 5 bases, and 5 bases had no gene match. Per germline, CDR1 SEHNR and CDR2 FQNEAQ (reference sequence). DNA for the CDR3: TGTGCCAGCAGCGGAACAGGGGGCAGCACCGGGGAGCTGTTTTTT. Translated: CASSGTGGSTGELFF.

The V call is TRBV2, the J call TRBJ2-7; possible D gene TRBD2, 7 bases. In germline, CDR1 is SNHLY, CDR2 FYNNEI. The V gene lost 5 bases and the J gene lost 4 bases, with 18 bases spanning the gap. The CDR3 sequence is 15 residues long. DNA of the CDR3: TGTGCCAGCAGTCTCCTCGGGGGAGGGGGATACGAGCAGTACTTC. It translates to CASSLLGGGGYEQYF.

This chain uses TRBV2 with TRBJ1-1; TRBD1 is a possible D gene (6 bases). CDR3 length equals 15 residues. Germline V CDR1 and CDR2: SNHLY, FYNNEI. V was cut by 6 bases and J by 0 bases, with 14 bases left in between. CDR3 coding DNA: TGTGCCAGCAGGGCACTTCAGGGGATGAACACTGAAGCTTTCTTT. This translates into CASRALQGMNTEAFF. The full variable domain, with the rest looked up from reference TRBV2 and TRBJ1-1, is EPEVTQTPSHQVTQMGQEVILRCVPISNHLYFYWYRQILGQKVEFLVSFYNNEISEKSEIFDDQFSVERPDGSNFTLKIRSTKLEDSAMYFCASRALQGMNTEAFFGQGTRLTVV.

The V call is TRBV6-5, the J call TRBJ2-2; D gene ambiguous. There are 14 residues in the CDR3. V lost 0 bases to trimming and J lost 4 bases, with 6 bases between them. Per germline, CDR1 MNHEY and CDR2 SVGAGI. CDR3 sequence: CASSYSRATGELFF. The CDR3 bases are TGTGCCAGCAGTTACTCGAGAGCCACCGGGGAGCTGTTTTTT.

This chain joins TRBV27 and TRBJ2-7; 9 bases align to TRBD1. V trimming: 3 bases; J trimming: 4 bases; junction bases outside the gene matches: 4. Germline assignment: CDR1 MNHEY and CDR2 SMNVEV (reference sequence). This CDR3 is built from 14 residues. The CDR3 sequence is CASSFGTGRYEQYF. CDR3 sequence (DNA): TGTGCCAGCAGTTTCGGGACAGGGAGGTACGAGCAGTACTTC.

The chain uses TRBV5-1 and TRBJ2-2, with 13 nucleotides matching TRBD2. This CDR3 has 20 amino acids. Germline loops: CDR1 SGHRS, CDR2 YFSETQ. Losses at the gene ends were 4 bases for V and 1 base for J; bases not matched to a gene: 13. The DNA for the CDR3 is TGCGCCAGCAGCCGTATTCCGGGACTAGCGGGACCGAAGAACACCGGGGAGCTGTTTTTT. It translates to CASSRIPGLAGPKNTGELFF.

CDR3 loop: CASSYSRQMNTGELFF. CDR3 coding DNA: TGTGCCAGCAGTTACTCGAGGCAGATGAACACCGGGGAGCTGTTTTTT. J is TRBJ2-2 and V is TRBV6-6, with D unresolved. The CDR3 has 16 residues. V was clipped by 0 bases and J by 1 base, with 9 bases between them. Germline CDR1 reads MNHNY; CDR2 reads SVGAGI (reference sequence).

This CDR3 is CASSLVGGDTEAFF. In DNA, the CDR3 is TGTGCCAGCAGCTTGGTGGGGGGGGACACTGAAGCTTTCTTT. The gene calls are TRBV5-4 and TRBJ1-1; perhaps TRBD1 as D (5 bases). CDR1 and CDR2 from the germline V gene are SGHNT and YYREEE (reference sequence). V was clipped by 0 bases and J by 3 bases, with 9 bases between them. This CDR3 region has 14 residues.

This clone was counted only a few times. This rearrangement joins TRBV19 to TRBJ2-2, with TRBD1 matching over 8 bases. After removal of 2 bases from V and 7 bases from J, the junction contained 3 bases not matched to a gene. The CDR3 runs 14 residues. Germline V CDR1 and CDR2: LNHDA, SQIVND (reference sequence). The CDR3, as DNA: TGTGCCAGTAGTATACAGGGGGCTGTCGGGGAGCTGTTTTTT. Encoded protein: CASSIQGAVGELFF.

This clone came up once. J is TRBJ2-7 and V is TRBV28; 16 bases map to TRBD2. Germline trimming cut 5 bases from V and 4 bases from J; bases unmatched to any gene: 8. The CDR3 extends over 17 amino acids. CDR1 is MDHEN and CDR2 is SYDVKM in the germline V gene. The CDR3 region is CASSPPGLAGGEYEQYF. CDR3 nucleotides: TGTGCCAGCAGTCCTCCGGGACTAGCGGGAGGGGAGTACGAGCAGTACTTC. Together with reference TRBV28 and TRBJ2-7, the CDR3 gives the full variable domain: DVKVTQSSRYLVKRTGEKVFLECVQDMDHENMFWYRQDPGLGLRLIYFSYDVKMKEKGDIPEGYSVSREKKERFSLILESASTNQTSMYLCASSPPGLAGGEYEQYFGPGTRLTVT.

This clone was recorded once. The rearrangement uses TRBV4-2 and TRBJ2-1, with 8 nucleotides matching TRBD2. Unmatched junction bases numbered 12, after V lost 3 bases and J lost 5 bases. Germline CDR1 is LGHNA and CDR2 is YNFKEQ. CDR3 length: 17 residues. The DNA for the CDR3 is TGTGCCAGCAGCCACCAACCGGGAGGGGACTACCACAATGAGCAGTTCTTC. Translation: CASSHQPGGDYHNEQFF.